This TCR beta chain was recorded in a study of blood T cell repertoires in COVID-19. Turning to the study itself: Material from acute and convalescent COVID-19 was sourced from the United States, Italy and Spain. From T cells, B-cell-depleted T cells, or PBMCs came the material, which was cDNA or gDNA.

In the original processing: Using reference gene primer amplification, nucleated cell counts were estimated. The assay was immunoSEQ multiplex PCR, and TCRdb's table has in-frame clones only and misses some. V, J and clone size reflect that table, while D and trimming were determined from the DNA. The sample lists more than 85,000 clones, more than 75% occurring once. The CDR3 has 15 residues. The trim removed 0 bases at V and 5 bases at J, leaving 3 bases unmatched. CDR1 is SGHVS and CDR2 is FNYEAQ in the germline V gene. The genes are TRBV7-6 and TRBJ2-2; TRBD1 aligns across 7 bases. The sequencing sample was made of peripheral blood. This TCR derives from a human donor in a cohort sampled during active COVID-19. For the CDR3, the DNA is TGTGCCAGCAGCTTAGCGGGCAGGGGGACCGGGGAGCTGTTTTTT. Protein product: CASSLAGRGTGELFF.